The sequence of this T cell receptor (beta chain) was determined in a study of blood T cells in healthy people across ages (dated by TCRdb to between 2014 and 2017). Study-wide context: In model experiments, roughly one uniquely barcoded TCR beta cDNA molecule per two T cells was captured by template switching. Four age groups were formed from the donors: young (average 16 years), middle-aged (around 40), aged (under 70) and long-lived (approximately 80). The study measured age-related changes in TCR beta repertoire diversity using deep sequencing normalized with unique cDNA molecular identifiers. For two donors (one aged 18 to 29 and one aged 80 or older), the study analyzed two additional independent replicas of 1 million unique cDNA reads from the same blood draw. To avoid experimental bias, donors of different ages were randomly spread across the sequencing lanes. General conclusions and limits of the study: The long-lived group showed more naive CD4+ T cells, fewer expanded clones and increased TCR diversity than the aged group, suggesting age selection. The percentage of naive T cells measured by flow cytometry correlated strongly with observed TCR beta diversity. Observed TCR beta diversity per million T cells fell roughly linearly with age, and a significant reduction was already apparent by age approximately 40. Since profiling was done on bulk unsorted PBMCs, naive and antigen-experienced compartments could not be conclusively compared. Because donor CMV infection status was unknown, age-related changes in expanded clonotypes were potentially confounded. Estimates of total diversity from one million sequenced T cells were regarded as lower bounds and underestimates.

Donors were 39 systemically healthy Caucasian individuals from Russia aged about 6 to 100 years. Each donor gave 8 to 10 milliliters of peripheral blood, drawn into EDTA-treated Vacutainer tubes. PBMCs were isolated by Ficoll-Paque density-gradient centrifugation, with at least 7 million obtained per sample. Trizol reagent was used to extract total RNA from the PBMCs, yielding at least 6 micrograms per sample. The percentages of naive CD45RAhigh/CD27high T cells were determined by flow cytometry on a PBMC aliquot from every donor. The junction shows trimming of 3 bases on V and 0 bases on J, plus 11 bases between the germline ends. The CDR3 holds 16 amino acids from the cysteine to the phenylalanine. The CDR3 DNA has 48 bases and is translated from base 1. CDR1 MNHEY and CDR2 SMNVEV are derived from the germline V gene (reference sequence). This clonotype occurred a few times. Its antigen specificity is not known. No quality values exist for individual bases; no much larger clone is one base distant.

The protocol used for the library was 5' RACE. TCRdb lists the instrument as Illumina HiSeq 2500. A second roughly 6 to 11 cycle PCR used a sample-barcoded 5' primer and a J-beta primer mix. A template-switch 5' adaptor carrying 12 random nucleotides introduced a unique molecular identifier onto each TCR beta cDNA molecule. At least 2.5 million CDR3-containing paired-end reads were obtained from each sample. First-strand cDNA synthesis was performed from all RNA using the Mint cDNA synthesis kit, with priming by a TRBC-specific oligonucleotide. Following uracil-DNA glycosylase treatment, all cDNA underwent a first 18-cycle PCR with the universal primers M1SS and BC2_uni_R. Processing in the source paper ran as follows. Each sample was normalized by randomly selecting 1 million high-quality reads, each carrying a distinct molecular identifier. Instead of being binned into consensus sequences, reads that shared molecular identifiers were thrown out. CDR3 identification, clonotype clustering and error correction used MiTCR with a Q25 quality threshold and the strictest error-elimination algorithm. A nonparametric unseen species model with Euler transformation was used to estimate lower-bound total TCR beta diversity. TCRdb reprocessing: public reads trimmed at Q25 with fastp, clones called with MiXCR, in-frame beta chains kept. Rows merge per CDR3 protein into single entries with the most common DNA and genes. The V and J calls follow TCRdb's processing rather than the paper's. The sample records about 720,000 distinct CDR3 sequences, 22% of which are singletons. Together, the top ten hold less than 25% of the sample.

Sequencing used blood. Recombination joined TRBV27 with TRBJ1-4, with the D segment identity uncertain. The receptor was isolated from a man aged 65 to 79 in good health. The nucleotides read TGTGCCAGCAGTTTGGGCCGGGGAACAACTAATGAAAAACTGTTTTTT. It is translated as CASSLGRGTTNEKLFF.